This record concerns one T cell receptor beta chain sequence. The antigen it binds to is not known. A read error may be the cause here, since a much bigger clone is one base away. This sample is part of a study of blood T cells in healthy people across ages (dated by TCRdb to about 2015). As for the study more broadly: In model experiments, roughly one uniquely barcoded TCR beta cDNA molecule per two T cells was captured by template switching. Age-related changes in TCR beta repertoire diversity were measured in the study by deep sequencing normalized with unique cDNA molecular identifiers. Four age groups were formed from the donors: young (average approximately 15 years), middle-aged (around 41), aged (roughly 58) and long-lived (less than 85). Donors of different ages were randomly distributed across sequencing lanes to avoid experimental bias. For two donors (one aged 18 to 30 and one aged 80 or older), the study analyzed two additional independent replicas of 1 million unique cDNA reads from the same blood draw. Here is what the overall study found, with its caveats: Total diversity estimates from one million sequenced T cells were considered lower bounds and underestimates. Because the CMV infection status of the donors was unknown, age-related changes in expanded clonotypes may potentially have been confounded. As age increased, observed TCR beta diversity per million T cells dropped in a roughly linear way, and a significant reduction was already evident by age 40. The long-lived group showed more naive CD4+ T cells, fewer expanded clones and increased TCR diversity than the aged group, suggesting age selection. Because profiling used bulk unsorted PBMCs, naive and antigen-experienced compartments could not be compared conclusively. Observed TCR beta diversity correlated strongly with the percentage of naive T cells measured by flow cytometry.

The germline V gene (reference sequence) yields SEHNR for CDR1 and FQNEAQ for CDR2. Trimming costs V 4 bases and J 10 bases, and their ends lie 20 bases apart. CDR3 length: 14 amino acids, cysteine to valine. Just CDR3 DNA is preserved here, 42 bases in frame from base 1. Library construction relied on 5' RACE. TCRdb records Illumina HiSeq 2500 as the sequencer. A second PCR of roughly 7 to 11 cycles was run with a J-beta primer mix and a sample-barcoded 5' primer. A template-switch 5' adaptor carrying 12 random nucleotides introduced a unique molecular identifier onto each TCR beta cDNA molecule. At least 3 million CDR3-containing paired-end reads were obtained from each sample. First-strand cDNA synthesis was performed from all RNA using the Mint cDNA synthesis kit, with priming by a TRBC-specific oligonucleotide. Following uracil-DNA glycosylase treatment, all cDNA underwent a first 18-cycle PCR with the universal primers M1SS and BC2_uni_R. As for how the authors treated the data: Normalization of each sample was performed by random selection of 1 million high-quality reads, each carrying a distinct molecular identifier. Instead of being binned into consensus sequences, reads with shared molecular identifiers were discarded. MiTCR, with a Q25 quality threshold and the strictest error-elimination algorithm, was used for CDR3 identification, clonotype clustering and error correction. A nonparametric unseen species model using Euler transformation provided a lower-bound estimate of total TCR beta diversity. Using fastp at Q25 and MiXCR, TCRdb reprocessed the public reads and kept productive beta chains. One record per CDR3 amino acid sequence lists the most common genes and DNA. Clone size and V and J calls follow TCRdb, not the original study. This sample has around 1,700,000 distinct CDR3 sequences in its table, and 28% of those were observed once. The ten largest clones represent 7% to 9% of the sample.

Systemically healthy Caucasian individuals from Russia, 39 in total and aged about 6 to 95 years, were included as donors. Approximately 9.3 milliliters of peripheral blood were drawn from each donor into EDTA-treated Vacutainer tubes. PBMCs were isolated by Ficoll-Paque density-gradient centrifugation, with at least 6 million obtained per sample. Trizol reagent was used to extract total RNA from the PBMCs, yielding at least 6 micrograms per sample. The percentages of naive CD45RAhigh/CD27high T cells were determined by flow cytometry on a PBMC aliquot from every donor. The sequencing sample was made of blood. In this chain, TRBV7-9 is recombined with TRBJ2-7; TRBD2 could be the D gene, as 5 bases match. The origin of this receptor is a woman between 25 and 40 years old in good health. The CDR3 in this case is CASSSSVTEETQYV. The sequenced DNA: TGTGCCAGCAGCTCCTCCGTGACGGAGGAGACCCAGTACGTC.